Listed below are T cell receptor beta chains from one sample, sequenced in a study of shared clonotypes between healthy human individuals. Only in-frame clones appear in the TCRdb table, and some are missing; sequencing was by immunoSEQ multiplex PCR. Found here are about 2.1 million clones, about 92% of them singletons; the top ten hold more than 1.5%. The sample taken for sequencing was naive CD8+ T cells from PBMCs. All receptors derive from a man aged 18 to 29 in good health. Some clones in this sample may be carry-over from other donors' samples. Each CDR3 is given with its conserved first and last residue. Fields, in order: V gene, J gene, D gene, clone size, CDR3 protein, CDR3 DNA. A D gene is named only where the DNA matches it firmly. Clone size is stated in some rows and not others, as once, few, many or a class when expanded.

TRBV4-1	TRBJ2-5	TRBD1	-	CASSQVTRTGAAETQYF	TGCGCCAGCAGCCAAGTCACGAGGACAGGGGCCGCGGAGACCCAGTACTTC
TRBV27	TRBJ1-1	-	few	CASSLGGTAFF	TGTGCCAGCAGTTTAGGTGGGACAGCTTTCTTT
TRBV27	TRBJ1-5	-	-	CASSFGQGGGQPQHF	TGTGCCAGCAGTTTTGGGCAGGGAGGGGGACAGCCCCAGCATTTT
TRBV5-6	TRBJ2-7	-	-	CASSLPREGSYEQYF	TGTGCCAGCAGCCTCCCGAGAGAAGGGTCCTACGAGCAGTACTTC
TRBV9	TRBJ1-2	TRBD1	-	CASSPGTGAPYGYTF	TGTGCCAGCAGCCCCGGGACAGGGGCCCCCTATGGCTACACCTTC
TRBV28	TRBJ2-3	TRBD1	-	CASRQWGQGADTQYF	TGTGCCAGCAGGCAATGGGGACAGGGGGCGGATACGCAGTATTTT
TRBV27	TRBJ2-1	-	-	CASSSGTTGGNEQFF	TGTGCCAGCAGTTCCGGGACTACAGGGGGGAATGAGCAGTTCTTC
TRBV7-2	TRBJ1-3	TRBD1	-	CASSFDRGPGNTIYF	TGTGCCAGCAGCTTCGACAGGGGCCCTGGAAACACCATATATTTT
TRBV2	TRBJ2-3	-	-	CASFERTDTQYF	TGTGCCAGCTTTGAGCGCACAGATACGCAGTATTTT
TRBV10-3	TRBJ2-7	TRBD2	-	CAISPPGLAADEQYF	TGTGCCATCAGTCCGCCGGGACTAGCGGCAGACGAGCAGTACTTC
TRBV27	TRBJ2-1	TRBD2	-	CASRLLADNEQFF	TGTGCCAGCAGGTTACTAGCGGACAATGAGCAGTTCTTC
TRBV5-1	TRBJ2-3	-	once	CASSLGVASTDTQYF	TGCGCCAGCAGCTTGGGGGTTGCTAGCACAGATACGCAGTATTTT
TRBV6-5	TRBJ2-7	-	-	CASTPGPPAYEQYF	TGTGCCAGCACCCCGGGGCCCCCGGCCTACGAGCAGTACTTC
TRBV7-9	TRBJ2-1	-	-	CASSLSGPYNEQFF	TGTGCCAGCAGCCTCAGCGGTCCTTACAATGAGCAGTTCTTC
TRBV11-3	TRBJ1-1	TRBD1	-	CASSSTRGTAEAFF	TGTGCCAGCAGCTCAACCAGGGGGACAGCTGAAGCTTTCTTT
TRBV11-2	TRBJ1-1	-	-	CASSLELGAEAFF	TGTGCCAGCAGCTTAGAACTAGGGGCTGAAGCTTTCTTT
TRBV27	TRBJ2-7	-	-	CASSLATDFYEQYF	TGTGCCAGCAGTTTAGCGACAGATTTCTACGAGCAGTACTTC
TRBV27	TRBJ2-1	-	-	CASSLLSNNNEQFF	TGTGCCAGCAGTTTACTGTCTAACAACAATGAGCAGTTCTTC
TRBV28	TRBJ2-5	-	once	CASRISGGFQETQYF	TGTGCCAGCAGGATAAGTGGGGGGTTCCAAGAGACCCAGTACTTC
TRBV7-8	TRBJ2-7	TRBD2	-	CASSLALGWLAGGLDYEQYF	TGTGCCAGCAGCTTAGCGCTGGGGTGGCTAGCGGGAGGTCTCGACTACGAGCAGTACTTC
TRBV27	TRBJ2-2	TRBD1	-	CASSWDSAYTGELFF	TGTGCCAGCAGCTGGGACAGCGCCTACACCGGGGAGCTGTTTTTT
TRBV4-1	TRBJ2-5	TRBD2	-	CASRPGLAAPETQYF	TGCGCCAGCAGACCAGGACTAGCAGCCCCAGAGACCCAGTACTTC
TRBV9	TRBJ2-7	-	-	CASSPHGGSSYEQYF	TGTGCCAGCAGCCCTCATGGGGGGAGCTCCTACGAGCAGTACTTC
TRBV7-9	TRBJ1-1	-	-	CASSLKSAQGNTEAFF	TGTGCCAGCAGCTTAAAATCGGCCCAGGGAAACACTGAAGCTTTCTTT
TRBV27	TRBJ2-3	-	-	CASSLYYSGTDTQYF	TGTGCCAGCAGTTTATATTATAGCGGCACAGATACGCAGTATTTT
TRBV12-1	TRBJ2-7	-	-	CASSHVSWTAASYEQYF	TGTGCCAGCAGCCATGTGAGCTGGACAGCAGCTTCCTACGAGCAGTACTTC
TRBV29-1	TRBJ1-1	TRBD1	few	CSVEWTGRNTEAFF	TGCAGCGTTGAGTGGACAGGGAGGAACACTGAAGCTTTCTTT
TRBV15	TRBJ1-5	-	-	CATSRDPDGTNNQPQHF	TGTGCCACCAGCAGAGACCCAGATGGCACTAACAATCAGCCCCAGCATTTT
TRBV4-3	TRBJ2-7	-	-	CASSQDYLAIYEQYF	TGCGCCAGCAGCCAAGATTACCTAGCTATCTACGAGCAGTACTTC
TRBV5-4	TRBJ1-1	-	once	CASSLDRGPLNTEAFF	TGTGCCAGCAGCTTGGATCGGGGGCCTTTGAACACTGAAGCTTTCTTT
TRBV14	TRBJ2-7	-	-	CASSQVLHEQYF	TGTGCCAGCAGCCAAGTTCTCCACGAGCAGTACTTC
TRBV6-1	TRBJ2-2	-	-	CATEPWPGELFF	TGTGCCACCGAGCCCTGGCCAGGGGAGCTGTTTTTT
TRBV7-9	TRBJ2-5	-	once	CASSFGRERETQYF	TGTGCCAGCAGCTTCGGCAGGGAGCGGGAGACCCAGTACTTC
TRBV6-4	TRBJ1-3	TRBD1	-	CASSSDRGPGNTIYF	TGTGCCAGCAGTTCTGACAGGGGGCCAGGAAACACCATATATTTT
TRBV7-2	TRBJ2-7	-	few	CASSLGSRLFGSYEQYF	TGTGCCAGCAGCTTAGGTTCCCGACTATTCGGCTCCTACGAGCAGTACTTC
TRBV10-3	TRBJ2-7	-	-	CATSGIQSYEQYF	TGTGCCACCTCCGGGATACAATCCTACGAGCAGTACTTC
TRBV27	TRBJ2-3	-	-	CASSSLPDTQYF	TGTGCCAGCAGTTCCCTCCCAGATACGCAGTATTTT
TRBV6-5	TRBJ2-7	TRBD1	-	CASSYGTGSSYEQYF	TGTGCCAGCAGTTACGGGACAGGCTCCTCCTACGAGCAGTACTTC
TRBV9	TRBJ2-3	-	-	CASSARVTSTDTQYF	TGTGCCAGCAGCGCCAGGGTAACTAGCACAGATACGCAGTATTTT
TRBV6-6	TRBJ2-3	TRBD2	-	CASSYLLAGHTDTQYF	TGTGCCAGCAGTTACTTATTAGCGGGACACACAGATACGCAGTATTTT
TRBV27	TRBJ2-1	TRBD2	-	CASSARLAGGLSYNEQFF	TGTGCCAGCAGTGCCAGACTAGCGGGAGGCCTCTCTTACAATGAGCAGTTCTTC
TRBV19	TRBJ1-1	-	-	CASSILGRAGEEAFF	TGTGCCAGTAGTATATTGGGCAGGGCGGGGGAAGAAGCTTTCTTT
TRBV4-2	TRBJ1-5	-	-	CASSEAAAIKDSNQPQHF	TGTGCCAGCAGCGAGGCGGCAGCAATTAAAGATAGCAATCAGCCCCAGCATTTT
TRBV19	TRBJ1-2	-	-	CASSISSYYGYTF	TGTGCCAGTAGTATCTCGAGCTACTATGGCTACACCTTC
TRBV15	TRBJ2-7	TRBD2	-	CGGPSGRPLEQYF	TGTGGGGGTCCTAGCGGGAGACCCCTCGAGCAGTACTTC
TRBV30	TRBJ2-5	-	-	CAWSDWAVPRTQYF	TGTGCCTGGAGTGATTGGGCAGTTCCTCGGACCCAGTACTTC
TRBV29-1	TRBJ2-7	-	-	CSVEAMTTDYVQYF	TGCAGCGTTGAAGCGATGACTACCGATTACGTGCAGTACTTC
TRBV19	TRBJ1-4	-	once	CASSINRGFSALTNEKLFF	TGTGCCAGTAGTATAAACCGAGGGTTTTCTGCGTTAACTAATGAAAAACTGTTTTTT
TRBV19	TRBJ1-4	-	-	CASSIKWGNEKLFF	TGTGCCAGTAGTATCAAGTGGGGTAATGAAAAACTGTTTTTT
TRBV19	TRBJ2-7	-	once	CASSLAIGRREQYF	TGTGCCAGTAGTCTCGCGATCGGTAGAAGGGAGCAGTACTTC